This T cell receptor (beta chain) was profiled in a study of CD8+ T cells in alopecia areata. The study's findings and limits: Researchers reported that TCR sharing among patients proved less clear than in mice, possibly HLA-linked. The study found higher clonality in lesional than normal scalp, especially in alopecia totalis/universalis.

Following RNA extraction, reverse transcription yielded cDNA that acted as the sequencing template. Produced via immunoSEQ multiplex PCR; TCRdb's table is partial and in-frame only. Here the sample spans over 150,000 clones, 56% being singletons. Starting from PBMCs, sorting isolated CD4+ and CD8+ T cells. As regards this clone: Its antigen is not identified.

V lost 2 bases and J lost 6, with 3 bases in between. The CDR3 is made up of 10 amino acids. Looked up from germline, CDR1 is DFQATT and CDR2 is SNEGSKA (reference sequence). Input material: CD8+ T cells sorted from blood. The chain couples TRBV20-1 to TRBJ2-3; D is ambiguous. The sequence came from a human donor in good health. The CDR3 loop is CSARIDTQYF. The CDR3 DNA sequence: TGCAGTGCTAGAATCGATACGCAGTATTTT.